This T cell receptor (beta chain) is drawn from a study of T cells after yellow fever vaccination. General study findings and limits: FACS-sorted repertoires might harbor abundant contaminating clonotypes from the bulk population. Most clones from primary vaccination were detected again post-booster (about 95% CD4, more than 85% CD8). A minor fraction of clonotypes spanned both CD4 and CD8 compartments.

Turning to this clonotype: Its target is not known.

For TCR, cDNA came from 5'RACE template switching, which added a universal primer site and UMIs. TCRdb analysed the 5' RACE reads with MiXCR anew, one entry per CDR3 protein. The table has some 320,000 distinct CDR3 sequences, over 8.5% seen once. Germline assignment: CDR1 ENHRY and CDR2 SYGVKD. This CDR3 has 13 residues. V was trimmed by 2 bases and J by 5 bases, leaving 6 bases between them. The chain couples TRBV10-3 to TRBJ2-2; D gene ambiguous. The receptor was derived from a man between 18 and 35 years old who received the YFV17D yellow fever vaccine. Material: CD4+ T cells sorted from PBMCs, obtained 45 days after the yellow fever booster vaccination. Here the CDR3 DNA reads TGTGCCATCAGTGAGCAAGAAACCGGGGAGCTGTTTTTT. Encoded protein: CAISEQETGELFF.